This entry lists 30 T cell receptor beta chains sequenced from one sample in a study of OX40 agonist ivuxolimab in advanced cancers. The data were produced by immunoSEQ multiplex PCR, yet TCRdb's version contains in-frame clones alone and is incomplete. The sample contains about 79,000 clones, around 94% of which appear only once. Source: CD4+ or CD8+ T cells sorted from blood, taken in a trial of the OX40 agonist ivuxolimab. The receptors shown here come from an adult with an advanced solid tumor such as melanoma, head and neck, liver or kidney cancer.

This clone was recorded once. The rearrangement joins TRBV7-9 to TRBJ2-5; 10 positions match TRBD2. Germline CDR1 is SEHNR and CDR2 is FQNEAQ (reference sequence). This CDR3 region has 16 residues. V lost 5 bases to trimming and J lost 4 bases; unmatched junction nucleotides: 10. The CDR3 is CASSNSAGGPRETQYF. The DNA of the CDR3 is TGTGCCAGCAGCAACTCAGCGGGGGGGCCTCGAGAGACCCAGTACTTC.

This sequence joins TRBV4-2 and TRBJ2-5, with D hard to call. Trimming removed 0 bases at V and 5 bases at J, with 7 bases between. Per the germline V gene, CDR1 is LGHNA and CDR2 is YNFKEQ. The CDR3 is 13 residues long. CDR3 region: CASSQEMSETQYF. Here the CDR3 DNA reads TGTGCCAGCAGCCAAGAGATGTCTGAGACCCAGTACTTC.

This chain joins TRBV28 and TRBJ2-7; 9 positions match TRBD1. Looked up from germline, CDR1 is MDHEN and CDR2 is SYDVKM. CDR3 length: 14 amino acids. After removal of 6 bases from V and 5 bases from J, the junction contained 8 bases not matched to a gene. CDR3 DNA: TGTGCCAGCAGCCCTTTCGGGACAGGGAACGAGCAGTACTTC. This sequence encodes CASSPFGTGNEQYF.

This chain links TRBV27 with TRBJ1-5; D not certain. Germline loops: CDR1 MNHEY, CDR2 SMNVEV (reference sequence). The CDR3 is 14 amino acids. The germline V and J ends were trimmed by 4 bases and 4 bases, with 11 bases remaining between them. The CDR3 nucleotides read TGTGCCAGCAGTTCTACGGGGTGGAATCAGCCCCAGCATTTT. It encodes CASSSTGWNQPQHF.

V is TRBV5-5 and J is TRBJ1-4; maybe TRBD1 (5 bases). Per germline, CDR1 SGHKS and CDR2 YYEKEE (reference sequence). Trimming pared 2 bases from V and 6 bases from J, leaving 11 bases between. This CDR3 region has 14 residues. In DNA form, the CDR3 reads TGTGCCAGCAGCTTAGGGACGGATGATGAAAAACTGTTTTTT. Its translation: CASSLGTDDEKLFF. The full variable domain, rest sourced from reference TRBV5-5 and TRBJ1-4, is DAGVTQSPTHLIKTRGQQVTLRCSPISGHKSVSWYQQVLGQGPQFIFQYYEKEERGRGNFPDRFSARQFPNYSSELNVNALLLGDSALYLCASSLGTDDEKLFFGSGTQLSVL.

This sequence joins TRBV6-1 and TRBJ2-3, with TRBD1 identical over 9 bases. Germline-derived CDR1 and CDR2 are MNHNS and SASEGT. This CDR3 contains 14 residues. Trimming cost V 6 bases and J 4 bases; bases outside gene matches: 5. The CDR3 sequence is CASSWDRVSDTQYF. Written as DNA, the CDR3 is TGTGCCAGCAGCTGGGACAGGGTGTCAGATACGCAGTATTTT.

This clone was detected once. The V call is TRBV6-4, the J call TRBJ2-2; the D gene is possibly TRBD1 (6 bases). The CDR3 runs to 15 residues. Germline CDR1 and CDR2: MRHNA and SNTAGT. Trimming took 4 bases from V and 4 from J, leaving 13 bases between them. The CDR3 nucleotides are TGTGCCAGCAGTGCCAGGGGCGTGAGCACCGGGGAGCTGTTTTTT. Encoded protein: CASSARGVSTGELFF.

This clone was seen once. This chain joins TRBV11-2 and TRBJ1-5; no definite D call. CDR1 is SGHAT, CDR2 FQNNGV, per germline. CDR3 length: 14 amino acids. Deletions cut 0 bases from V and 5 bases from J, with 8 bases between. The CDR3 loop reads CASSLDRFDQPQHF. The DNA of the CDR3 is TGTGCCAGCAGCTTAGATCGGTTTGATCAGCCCCAGCATTTT.

The chain is built from TRBV19 and TRBJ2-7; 12 nucleotides line up with TRBD2. V lost 5 bases to trimming and J lost 5 bases; unmatched junction nucleotides: 4. The CDR3 has 14 residues. Germline CDR1 and CDR2: LNHDA and SQIVND (reference sequence). The CDR3 DNA sequence: TGTGCCAGTAGTGTGACTAGCGGGAGCAACGAGCAGTACTTC. Its translation: CASSVTSGSNEQYF.

This clone came up once. The CDR3 sequence is CASSLSLAGVTDTQYF. CDR3 bases: TGTGCCAGCAGTTTATCACTAGCGGGAGTAACAGATACGCAGTATTTT. The chain is built from TRBV28 and TRBJ2-3, with TRBD2 identical over 11 bases. Germline CDR1 is MDHEN and CDR2 is SYDVKM. Trimming cost V 1 base and J 3 bases; bases outside gene matches: 3. The CDR3 is made up of 16 amino acids.

The rearrangement uses TRBV7-2 and TRBJ1-4, with 8 bases aligning to TRBD1. The ends lost 1 base at V and 5 bases at J; junction bases unmatched: 6. This CDR3 region has 16 residues. Germline values: CDR1 SGHTA, CDR2 FQGNSA. DNA of the CDR3: TGTGCCAGCAGCTTAGAGGCAGGGGGCCTAAATGAAAAACTGTTTTTT. Translated: CASSLEAGGLNEKLFF.

V gene TRBV9 combines with J gene TRBJ2-7; D is tentatively TRBD1 or TRBD2 (5 bases each). Per germline, CDR1 SGDLS and CDR2 YYNGEE. V was cut by 0 bases and J by 5 bases, with 18 bases left in between. CDR3 length: 16 amino acids. The DNA for the CDR3 is TGTGCCAGCAGCGTAGTTTTGGGGACCCCTCAGGACGAGCAGTACTTC. Its translation is CASSVVLGTPQDEQYF.

This CDR3 reads CASSEVSDYNEQFF. The CDR3 coding sequence is TGTGCCAGCAGTGAGGTTTCCGACTACAATGAGCAGTTCTTC. This rearrangement joins TRBV6-1 to TRBJ2-1; D is uncertain. Trimming removed 3 bases at V and 3 bases at J, with 9 bases between. Germline V gives CDR1 MNHNS, CDR2 SASEGT. This CDR3 has 14 residues.

The chain links TRBV4-2 to TRBJ2-4; D is unresolved. Trimming took 5 bases from V and 1 from J, leaving 9 bases between them. The length of the CDR3 is 14 residues. CDR1 is LGHNA and CDR2 is YNFKEQ in the germline V gene. Written as DNA, the CDR3 is TGTGCCAGCAGCGGTAGTGAGGCCAAAAACATTCAGTACTTC. This encodes CASSGSEAKNIQYF.

V usage is TRBV28 and J usage is TRBJ2-7; D is perhaps TRBD1 (5 bases). CDR3 size: 15 residues. CDR1 and CDR2 (germline): MDHEN, SYDVKM. V shed 2 bases and J shed 1 base, with 12 bases lying between them. The CDR3: CASSLRSRVSYEQYF. CDR3 DNA sequence: TGTGCCAGCAGTTTAAGAAGCAGGGTGTCCTACGAGCAGTACTTC.

The CDR3: CASSFGYRERGVTDTQYF. For the CDR3, the DNA is TGTGCCAGCAGCTTCGGGTATCGGGAGCGGGGGGTCACAGATACGCAGTATTTT. V and J are TRBV11-3 and TRBJ2-3; 9 positions agree with TRBD2. V shed 3 bases and J 2 bases; nucleotides not matched to a gene: 12. This CDR3 is 18 amino acids long. Germline assignment: CDR1 SGHNT and CDR2 YENEEA.

J is TRBJ1-2 and V is TRBV28, with a tentative D call TRBD1 (6 bases). Per germline, CDR1 MDHEN and CDR2 SYDVKM. The CDR3 has 13 amino acids. V lost 5 bases to trimming and J lost 4 bases, with 11 bases between them. CDR3 residues: CASSTQGVYGYTF. CDR3 DNA sequence: TGTGCCAGCAGTACACAGGGTGTCTATGGCTACACCTTC.

The V gene is TRBV5-4, the J gene TRBJ2-1, with 7 bases aligning to TRBD1. CDR3 length: 12 amino acids. V was pared by 2 bases and J by 12 bases, with 5 bases of the junction left unmatched. Germline CDR1 is SGHNT and CDR2 is YYREEE (reference sequence). This CDR3 reads CASSFNRGGQFF. The DNA of the CDR3 is TGTGCCAGCAGCTTTAACAGGGGTGGGCAGTTCTTC.

This chain uses TRBV4-1 with TRBJ1-1; tentative D call: TRBD1 (6 bases). The CDR3 spans 14 residues. V lost 3 bases, J lost 1 base, and 9 bases lay in between. Germline CDR1 reads MGHRA; CDR2 reads YSYEKL. CDR3 residues: CASSQETGNTEAFF. For the CDR3, the DNA is TGCGCCAGCAGCCAGGAGACAGGGAACACTGAAGCTTTCTTT.

The sample holds a few counts of this clone. J is TRBJ1-6 and V is TRBV4-1; weak D call: TRBD1 (5 bases). The CDR3 has 15 residues. Trimming took 0 bases from V and 9 from J, leaving 12 bases between them. The germline V gene has CDR1 MGHRA and CDR2 YSYEKL. CDR3 sequence (DNA): TGCGCCAGCAGCCAAGACGGGGGGTTTGGTTCACCCCTCCACTTT. This codes for CASSQDGGFGSPLHF.

The rearrangement uses TRBV10-1 and TRBJ2-7; the D gene could be TRBD1 or TRBD2 (5 bases each). Germline assignment: CDR1 WNHNN and CDR2 SYGVQD (reference sequence). V dropped 0 bases and J dropped 2 bases, with 17 bases sitting between them. The CDR3 contains 17 residues. CDR3 coding DNA: TGCGCCAGCAGTGAGTCGGGGGTGGGCGATGGGCCCTACGAGCAGTACTTC. Its protein product is CASSESGVGDGPYEQYF.

Comments on this clone: The identical CDR3 is also encoded by other nucleotide sequences in the sample. V and J are TRBV4-1 and TRBJ1-4; D not resolved. Germline V lookup: CDR1 MGHRA, CDR2 YSYEKL. This CDR3 contains 18 residues. Trimming left V 6 bases short and J 0 bases short, with 20 bases between. The CDR3 reads CASRQNPGGQATNEKLFF. The CDR3 bases are TGCGCCAGCAGACAGAATCCGGGAGGCCAAGCAACTAATGAAAAACTGTTTTTT.

J is TRBJ2-1 and V is TRBV15; D not resolved. V lost 3 bases to trimming and J lost 2 bases, with 8 bases between them. The CDR3 extends over 14 amino acids. Looked up from germline, CDR1 is LNHNV and CDR2 is YYDKDF (reference sequence). CDR3 nucleotides: TGTGCCACCAGCAGGGGTTTCCCCTACAATGAGCAGTTCTTC. This sequence encodes CATSRGFPYNEQFF.

This clone was recorded once. The chain couples TRBV18 to TRBJ1-4; D unclear. CDR1 is KGHSH, CDR2 LQKENI, per germline. Trimming removed 2 bases from V and 10 bases from J, with 14 bases in between. The CDR3 is 14 amino acids. CDR3 sequence: CASSPGLTGPKLFF. The CDR3 coding sequence is TGTGCCAGCTCACCAGGGTTGACGGGCCCAAAACTGTTTTTT. The full variable domain, completed using reference TRBV18 and TRBJ1-4, is NAGVMQNPRHLVRRRGQEARLRCSPMKGHSHVYWYRQLPEEGLKFMVYLQKENIIDESGMPKERFSAEFPKEGPSILRIQQVVRGDSAAYFCASSPGLTGPKLFFGSGTQLSVL.

This clone was observed a single time. V usage is TRBV21-1 and J usage is TRBJ2-3; TRBD2, as called in the table, went unchecked against the DNA. TRBV21-1 is a recognized pseudogene. The CDR3 is made up of 18 amino acids. CDR3: CASSKRRVGTSGRAKQYF. CDR3 nucleotide sequence: TGTGCCAGCAGCAAAAGGCGGGTTGGGACTAGCGGGAGAGCTAAGCAGTATTTT.

The rearrangement links TRBV11-2 to TRBJ2-5; 8 bases fit TRBD2. The V segment lost 0 bases and the J segment 5 bases; nucleotides outside the gene matches: 11. Germline V CDR1 and CDR2: SGHAT, FQNNGV. This CDR3 has 17 amino acids. The CDR3 DNA is TGTGCCAGCAGCTTAGATACCGCTAGCGGGCCTGGGGAGACCCAGTACTTC. Amino acids: CASSLDTASGPGETQYF.

V is TRBV29-1 and J is TRBJ2-7; TRBD1 matches 10 bases. V shed 3 bases, J shed 0 bases, and the junction held 8 bases outside the gene matches. Germline V lookup: CDR1 SQVTM, CDR2 ANQGSEA. This CDR3 has 16 amino acids. The CDR3 coding sequence is TGCAGCGTTGATGGAGAGGGGGACAGGGGCTCCTACGAGCAGTACTTC. Its translation: CSVDGEGDRGSYEQYF.

The chain links TRBV6-5 to TRBJ1-1, with a weak D call TRBD1 (5 bases). Germline-derived CDR1 and CDR2 are MNHEY and SVGAGI. This CDR3 is built from 16 residues. Trimming removed 0 bases from V and 0 bases from J, with 11 bases in between. Here the CDR3 reads CASSYSRGEVNTEAFF. The CDR3 nucleotides are TGTGCCAGCAGTTACTCGAGAGGGGAGGTGAACACTGAAGCTTTCTTT.

V usage is TRBV23-1 and J usage is TRBJ2-1; D might be TRBD1 (6 bases). TRBV23-1 has ORF status, its function being uncertain. With 3 bases removed from V and 3 bases from J, the gap between germline ends came to 18 bases. The CDR3 totals 17 residues. The CDR3 here is CASSQFPRQAIYNEQFF. The CDR3 DNA is TGCGCCAGCAGTCAGTTCCCTAGACAGGCCATCTACAATGAGCAGTTCTTC.

The chain couples TRBV7-9 to TRBJ1-4; D unclear. CDR1 SEHNR and CDR2 FQNEAQ come from the germline V gene (reference sequence). Deletions cut 5 bases from V and 0 bases from J, with 10 bases between. The CDR3 extends over 15 amino acids. In DNA form, the CDR3 reads TGTGCCAGCAGCCAAAATAGGGCAACTAATGAAAAACTGTTTTTT. Its translation is CASSQNRATNEKLFF.